The 15 T cell receptor beta chains listed next were all sequenced from one sample in a study of T cell changes during pregnancy in multiple sclerosis. Only in-frame clones appear in the TCRdb table, and some are missing; sequencing was by immunoSEQ multiplex PCR. Among about 40,000 clones listed, about 93% were seen once. The sequencing here drew on CD4+ T cells from peripheral blood mononuclear cells, taken in the third trimester of pregnancy. The receptors here all came from a female donor with multiple sclerosis, enrolled in a pregnancy study.

V is TRBV6-1 and J is TRBJ1-2, with D possibly being TRBD1 (5 bases). The CDR3 runs to 15 residues. Germline-derived CDR1 and CDR2 are MNHNS and SASEGT. Trimming took off 3 bases at V and 2 bases at J, with 13 bases between the two ends. The chain's CDR3 is CASSDRGWGNYGYTF. Written as DNA, the CDR3 is TGTGCCAGCAGTGACCGGGGGTGGGGAAACTATGGCTACACCTTC.

This clone was detected a few times. The chain couples TRBV6-6 to TRBJ2-7, with 9 nucleotides matching TRBD2. The CDR3 is 16 residues long. The V gene end was trimmed by 5 bases and the J gene end by 2 bases; junction bases not matched to a gene: 10. Germline V lookup: CDR1 MNHNY, CDR2 SVGAGI (reference sequence). CDR3 sequence reads: CASSRPGLAGTYEQYF. The CDR3 DNA sequence: TGTGCCAGCAGTCGGCCAGGGCTAGCGGGAACCTACGAGCAGTACTTC.

The chain has TRBV5-6 and TRBJ1-2, with 9 bases matching TRBD1. Germline CDR1 is SGHDT and CDR2 is YYEEEE. V trimming: 3 bases; J trimming: 5 bases; junction bases outside the gene matches: 8. The CDR3 runs 15 residues. As DNA, the CDR3 is TGTGCCAGCAGCTCAAACAGGGGGCTAGGGTATGGCTACACCTTC. This encodes CASSSNRGLGYGYTF.

This chain connects TRBV27 to TRBJ1-4, with D uncertain. This CDR3 is built from 13 residues. Looked up from germline, CDR1 is MNHEY and CDR2 is SMNVEV (reference sequence). Trimming removed 5 bases from V and 11 bases from J, with 15 bases in between. CDR3 sequence (DNA): TGTGCCAGCAGTCCTGGGCGCGTAGGTAAACTGTTTTTT. Protein sequence: CASSPGRVGKLFF. The full variable domain, in which reference TRBV27 and TRBJ1-4 provide the parts outside the CDR3, is EAQVTQNPRYLITVTGKKLTVTCSQNMNHEYMSWYRQDPGLGLRQIYYSMNVEVTDKGDVPEGYKVSRKEKRNFPLILESPSPNQTSLYFCASSPGRVGKLFFGSGTQLSVL.

This rearrangement joins TRBV10-3 to TRBJ2-1, with D perhaps matching TRBD1 (5 bases). V lost 3 bases, J lost 7 bases, and 13 bases lay in between. The germline V gene has CDR1 ENHRY and CDR2 SYGVKD. The CDR3 contains 14 residues. CDR3 amino acids: CAISEGKGDNEQFF. The CDR3 nucleotides are TGTGCCATCAGTGAAGGTAAAGGGGATAATGAGCAGTTCTTC.

The genes are TRBV11-2 and TRBJ2-3; no clear D gene. V lost 0 bases to trimming and J lost 0 bases, with 4 bases between them. Germline V lookup: CDR1 SGHAT, CDR2 FQNNGV. This CDR3 has 14 amino acids. The CDR3 sequence: CASSLDSSTDTQYF. DNA for the CDR3: TGTGCCAGCAGCTTAGACTCTAGCACAGATACGCAGTATTTT.

The chain combines TRBV7-8 with TRBJ2-7; TRBD1 is a possible D gene (6 bases). The CDR3 contains 21 residues. Trimming took 2 bases from V and 0 from J, leaving 29 bases between them. CDR1 is SGHVS and CDR2 is FQNEAQ in the germline V gene. CDR3 sequence: CASSLRHPRQGIRPSSYEQYF. The CDR3 DNA reads as TGTGCCAGCAGCTTAAGACACCCGAGGCAGGGGATCCGTCCCAGCTCCTACGAGCAGTACTTC.

This clone has more than one count but fewer than ten. The chain is built from TRBV27 and TRBJ2-2, with D hard to call. The V gene lost 6 bases and the J gene lost 1 base, with 12 bases spanning the gap. Germline values: CDR1 MNHEY, CDR2 SMNVEV (reference sequence). The CDR3 is 15 residues long. CDR3 DNA: TGTGCCAGCAGACGCGACTGGCAGAACACCGGGGAGCTGTTTTTT. This sequence encodes CASRRDWQNTGELFF.

The rearrangement joins TRBV2 to TRBJ1-1; D possibly corresponds to TRBD1 (5 bases). Germline V CDR1 and CDR2: SNHLY, FYNNEI. Between the trimmed V and J ends, which lost 5 bases and 7 bases, there was a span of 14 bases. The CDR3 is 13 amino acids. CDR3 amino acids: CASSWGSQLEAFF. CDR3 nucleotide sequence: TGTGCCAGCAGTTGGGGCAGCCAACTTGAAGCTTTCTTT.

The chain has TRBV19 and TRBJ1-5; unclear D gene. V lost 4 bases and J lost 15, with 16 bases in between. Germline lookup yields CDR1 LNHDA and CDR2 SQIVND (reference sequence). The CDR3 is made up of 12 amino acids. Here the CDR3 reads CASSRGDYSRHF. The CDR3 DNA sequence: TGTGCCAGTAGTAGAGGAGATTATTCCCGGCATTTT.

This chain connects TRBV5-1 to TRBJ2-2; TRBD2 agrees at 9 bases. CDR1 is SGHRS and CDR2 is YFSETQ in the germline V gene. With V trimmed by 6 bases and J by 6 bases, 15 bases remained unmatched. The CDR3 is made up of 17 amino acids. The CDR3 reads CASTPPSASGNPGELFF. The CDR3, as DNA: TGCGCCAGCACCCCTCCCTCGGCTAGCGGGAATCCCGGGGAGCTGTTTTTT. Full variable domain (remainder filled in from reference TRBV5-1 and TRBJ2-2): KAGVTQTPRYLIKTRGQQVTLSCSPISGHRSVSWYQQTPGQGLQFLFEYFSETQRNKGNFPGRFSGRQFSNSRSEMNVSTLELGDSALYLCASTPPSASGNPGELFFGEGSRLTVL.

The V call is TRBV28, the J call TRBJ2-7; 8 nucleotides match TRBD2. This CDR3 has 18 residues. The germline gives CDR1 MDHEN, CDR2 SYDVKM. V was pared by 6 bases and J by 0 bases, with 16 bases of the junction left unmatched. CDR3 amino acids: CASSPTPSQRGTSYEQYF. In DNA form, the CDR3 reads TGTGCCAGCAGCCCCACACCGTCCCAGCGGGGGACCTCCTACGAGCAGTACTTC.

CDR3 residues: CAWKPDRAGANVLTF. The DNA for the CDR3 is TGTGCCTGGAAACCGGACAGGGCTGGGGCCAACGTCCTGACTTTC. The genes are TRBV30 and TRBJ2-6, with 8 bases fitting TRBD1. The CDR3 has 15 amino acids. Germline lookup yields CDR1 GTSNPN and CDR2 SVGIG (reference sequence). V shed 4 bases, J shed 2 bases, and the junction held 4 bases outside the gene matches.

V usage is TRBV7-2 and J usage is TRBJ1-2; 9 bases align to TRBD1. The V gene end was trimmed by 7 bases and the J gene end by 8 bases; junction bases not matched to a gene: 8. The germline V gene has CDR1 SGHTA and CDR2 FQGNSA. The CDR3 runs to 13 residues. In DNA form, the CDR3 reads TGTGCCAGCACGCACGACAGGGGGAGAGGCTACACCTTC. Its protein product is CASTHDRGRGYTF. The entire variable domain, with the rest obtained from reference TRBV7-2 and TRBJ1-2, is as follows: GAGVSQSPSNKVTEKGKDVELRCDPISGHTALYWYRQSLGQGLEFLIYFQGNSAPDKSGLPSDRFSAERTGGSVSTLTIQRTQQEDSAVYLCASTHDRGRGYTFGSGTRLTVV.

The chain couples TRBV13 to TRBJ2-3; D uncertain. Per germline, CDR1 PRHDT and CDR2 FYEKMQ (reference sequence). Trimming took off 5 bases at V and 2 bases at J, with 11 bases between the two ends. The CDR3 totals 14 residues. The CDR3 region is CASSTARHTDTQYF. CDR3 nucleotides: TGTGCCAGCAGCACGGCTAGGCACACAGATACGCAGTATTTT.